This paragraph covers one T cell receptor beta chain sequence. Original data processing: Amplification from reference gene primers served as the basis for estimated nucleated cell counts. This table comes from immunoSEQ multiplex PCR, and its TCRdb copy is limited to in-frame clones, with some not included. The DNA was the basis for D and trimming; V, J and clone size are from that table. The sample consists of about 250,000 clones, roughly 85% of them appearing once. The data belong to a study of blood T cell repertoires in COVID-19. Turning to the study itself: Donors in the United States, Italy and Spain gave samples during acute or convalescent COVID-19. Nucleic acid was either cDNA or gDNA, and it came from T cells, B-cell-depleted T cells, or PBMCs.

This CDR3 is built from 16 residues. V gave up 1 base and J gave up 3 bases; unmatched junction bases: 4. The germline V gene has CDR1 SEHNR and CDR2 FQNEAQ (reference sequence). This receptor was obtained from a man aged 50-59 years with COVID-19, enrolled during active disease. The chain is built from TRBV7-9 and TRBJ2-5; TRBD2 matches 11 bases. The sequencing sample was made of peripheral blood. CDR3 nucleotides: TGTGCCAGCAGCTTAGGGCCGGGACTAGCGGAAGAGACCCAGTACTTC. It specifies CASSLGPGLAEETQYF.